These T cell receptor beta chains were read from a single sample in a study of T cell responses to AZD1222 COVID-19 vaccine. Produced via immunoSEQ multiplex PCR; TCRdb's table is partial and in-frame only. The sample records some 80,000 clones, 86% being singletons. Sequenced here: peripheral blood, sampled on day 0 of AZD1222 vaccination. All receptors come from an adult in good health. CDR3s include the opening cysteine and the closing phenylalanine or tryptophan. A D gene is named only where the DNA matches it firmly.

-,TRBV5-4,CASGRNSESPTDTQYF
-,TRBV6-5,CASSQRAVEAFF
-,TRBV6-2/TRBV6-3,CASSPGGSETQYF
-,TRBV5-5,CASSFIGTSGNTIYF
TRBD2,TRBV7-2,CASSFQRGGETQYF
-,TRBV28,CASTLRANQPQHF
-,TRBV10-3,CAISGTERMNTEAFF
-,TRBV3-1/TRBV3-2,CASSQPGQGQYEAFF
-,TRBV6-4,CASSDSGEKGYGYTF
TRBD1,TRBV27,CASSLSTVSGTGRSPLHF
-,TRBV2,CASSLLAARFF
-,TRBV6-4,CASSEIGASTDTQYF
-,TRBV20-1,CSATTNEKLFF
TRBD1,TRBV7-8,CASSWTTGPGANVLTF
-,TRBV11-2,CASRIGNTEAFF
-,TRBV27,CASSPRIEGLRGYTF
TRBD1,TRBV3-1/TRBV3-2,CASSPEGQLVGYTF
-,TRBV5-1,CASSLEGHQNTEAFF
-,TRBV9,CASTPWGPNEKLFF
-,TRBV19,CASSISGGTLYEQYF
-,TRBV29-1,CSVGIRNYGYTF
-,TRBV5-1,CASSPWGDFSLEQYF
-,TRBV5-6,CASSGGTKPGNTIYF
-,TRBV5-1,CASSSRTATQETQYF
-,TRBV2,CASSENRVTEAFF
TRBD2,TRBV27,CASTLSGNRHNEQFF
TRBD1,TRBV18,CASSTGFGNTIYF
-,TRBV30,CAWSQGHGNTIYF
-,TRBV7-2,CASSLTGPMGEQYF
TRBD1,TRBV5-6,CASSLTQGARETQYF
-,TRBV7-2,CASSLDRTNSPLHF
TRBD1,TRBV18,CASSRDSQRYGYTF
TRBD2,TRBV5-5,CASSLGLAGVGDTQYF
TRBD1,TRBV5-1,CASSARGQSGPGELFF
TRBD1,TRBV4-2,CASSTRNRGMNTEAFF
TRBD1,TRBV7-6,CASSPRQGNTEAFF
TRBD1,TRBV9,CASSAHLTGEETQYF
-,TRBV11-2,CASSPREGSYGYTF
TRBD1,TRBV10-3,CAISETGGWEQPQHF
-,TRBV5-3,CARSCPNPGPLPDQPQHF
-,TRBV5-6,CASSLAPFAGGGGEGQFF
-,TRBV6-5,CASRLGPTSTDTQYF
-,TRBV7-8,CASSPSLQAFF
-,TRBV18,CASSKGNNEQFF
-,TRBV7-3,CASSPNGGNTEAFF
TRBD1,TRBV6-5,CASSPQTGGRYF
-,TRBV6-2/TRBV6-3,CASSLRGYGYTF
-,TRBV12-2,CASRARREGRKPVHGYTF
-,TRBV3-1/TRBV3-2,CASSQTGAEAFF
TRBD1,TRBV6-2/TRBV6-3,CASSTDRERSYEQYF
-,TRBV6-2/TRBV6-3,CASSYGGRETQYF
TRBD2,TRBV6-4,CASSGVSGSWQFF
TRBD2,TRBV6-5,CASRRGAYEQYF
-,TRBV30,CAWSAGSNQPQHF